This paragraph reports one TCR beta chain. The CDR3 loop spans 17 amino acids. Germline lookup yields CDR1 SGHTA and CDR2 FQGNSA. J lost 2 bases, V lost 5 bases, and 11 bases had no gene match. This specimen belongs to a study of blood T cell repertoires in COVID-19. Study in general: Samples taken during acute and convalescent COVID-19 were collected in the United States, Italy and Spain. Nucleic acid was either cDNA or gDNA, and it came from T cells, B-cell-depleted T cells, or PBMCs.

The authors' processing: It was from reference gene primer amplification that nucleated cell counts were estimated. Sequencing used immunoSEQ multiplex PCR; TCRdb keeps in-frame clones, though not all of them. The V and J calls and the clone size are those of that table, but D and trimming were determined from the DNA. The table shows around 300,000 clones, with roughly 90% occurring only once. The sequencing input was peripheral blood. The source is a woman between 40 and 50 years old who had recovered from COVID-19. The V and J genes are TRBV7-2 and TRBJ2-5, with 10 nucleotides matching TRBD2. Here the CDR3 reads CASSPSGSGRVQETQYF. The CDR3 DNA reads TGTGCCAGCAGCCCTAGCGGGAGCGGGAGAGTTCAAGAGACCCAGTACTTC. The full variable domain, with the rest looked up from reference TRBV7-2 and TRBJ2-5, is GAGVSQSPSNKVTEKGKDVELRCDPISGHTALYWYRQSLGQGLEFLIYFQGNSAPDKSGLPSDRFSAERTGGSVSTLTIQRTQQEDSAVYLCASSPSGSGRVQETQYFGPGTRLLVL.